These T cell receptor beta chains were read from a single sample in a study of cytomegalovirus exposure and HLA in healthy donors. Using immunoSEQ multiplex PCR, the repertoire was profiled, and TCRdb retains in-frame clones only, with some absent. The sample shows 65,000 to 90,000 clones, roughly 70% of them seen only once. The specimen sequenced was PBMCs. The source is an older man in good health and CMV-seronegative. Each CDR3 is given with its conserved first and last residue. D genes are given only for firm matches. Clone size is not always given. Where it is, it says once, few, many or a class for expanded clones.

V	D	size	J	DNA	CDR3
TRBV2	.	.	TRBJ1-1	TGTGCCAGCAGGCTACAGATGATGGTTACTGAAGCTTTCTTT	CASRLQMMVTEAFF
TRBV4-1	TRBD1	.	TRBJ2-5	TGCGCCAGCAGCCGTCTGGGGACAGGACAAGAGACCCAGTACTTC	CASSRLGTGQETQYF
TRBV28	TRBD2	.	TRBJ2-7	TGTGCCAGCAGTTTATTAGCGGGGGTCTACGAGCAGTACTTC	CASSLLAGVYEQYF
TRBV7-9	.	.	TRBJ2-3	TGTTCCAGCAGGCAAACAGGCACAGATACGCAGTATTTT	CSSRQTGTDTQYF
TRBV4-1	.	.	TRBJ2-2	TGCGCCAGCAGCCAGAGGCCTTTGAACACCGGGGAGCTGTTTTTT	CASSQRPLNTGELFF
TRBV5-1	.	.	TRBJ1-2	TGCGCCAGCAGCTTGGTAGCGGAGGATGGCTACACCTTC	CASSLVAEDGYTF
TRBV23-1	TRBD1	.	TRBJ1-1	TGCGCCAGCAGTCAATCAACGGTCAGGGGGTGGTCTGAAGCTTTCTTT	CASSQSTVRGWSEAFF
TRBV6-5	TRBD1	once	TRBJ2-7	TGTGCCAGCAGTTACTCGACAGGGGCCGAGCAGTACTTC	CASSYSTGAEQYF
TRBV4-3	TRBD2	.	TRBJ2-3	TGCGCCAGCAGCCTGGGGGGGGCAGATACGCAGTATTTT	CASSLGGADTQYF
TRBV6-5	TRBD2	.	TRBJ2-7	TGTGCCAGCATAGGGACTAGCGGCTCCTACGAGCAGTACTTC	CASIGTSGSYEQYF
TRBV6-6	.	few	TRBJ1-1	TGTGCCAGCAGTTACGGACAGAACACTGAAGCTTTCTTT	CASSYGQNTEAFF
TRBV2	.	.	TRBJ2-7	TGTGCCAGCAGATGGCGGGTTCGTAACCCACCCGAGCAGTACTTC	CASRWRVRNPPEQYF
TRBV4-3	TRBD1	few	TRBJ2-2	TGCGCCAGCAGCCAAGAATACCACAGGGGAGTCGGCACCGGGGAGCTGTTTTTT	CASSQEYHRGVGTGELFF
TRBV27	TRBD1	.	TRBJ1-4	TGTGCCAGCACGTTACACGGGACAGGGGGCAAGGAAAAACTGTTTTTT	CASTLHGTGGKEKLFF
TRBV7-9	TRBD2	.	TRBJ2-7	TGTGCCAGCAGTCCCGGGACTAGCTCCTACGAGCAGTACTTC	CASSPGTSSYEQYF
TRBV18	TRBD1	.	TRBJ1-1	TGTGCCAGCTCACCACGAACCGGGACAGGGGTATCGAACACTGAAGCTTTCTTT	CASSPRTGTGVSNTEAFF
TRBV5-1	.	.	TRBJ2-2	TGCGCCAGCAGCACCCTAGACAGGCGGCCCGGGGAGCTGTTTTTT	CASSTLDRRPGELFF
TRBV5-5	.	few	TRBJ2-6	TGTGCCAGCAGCTTGGTGTTCTCTCGGACAGTAGCTGGGGCCAACGTCCTGACTTTC	CASSLVFSRTVAGANVLTF
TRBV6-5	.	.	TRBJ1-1	TGTGCCAGCAGCCGACTCCAGGGCACTGAAGCTTTCTTT	CASSRLQGTEAFF
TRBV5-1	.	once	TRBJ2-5	TGCGCCAGCAGCCCGCTTACAGGTAGCACGTGGGAGACCCAGTACTTC	CASSPLTGSTWETQYF
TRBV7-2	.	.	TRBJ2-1	TGTGCCAGCAGCCCCGGACAGTCCTACAATGAGCAGTTCTTC	CASSPGQSYNEQFF
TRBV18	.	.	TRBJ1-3	TGTGCCAGCTCATCAGAATCCCTCTCTGGAAACACCATATATTTT	CASSSESLSGNTIYF
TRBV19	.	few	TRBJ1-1	TGTGCCAGTAGTGACTCCAGCTTCATGAACACTGAAGCTTTCTTT	CASSDSSFMNTEAFF
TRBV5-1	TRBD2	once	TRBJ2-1	TGCGCCAGCAGACTAGCGGTAAGCTCCTACAATGAGCAGTTCTTC	CASRLAVSSYNEQFF
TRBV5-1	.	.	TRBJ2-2	TGCGCCAGCAGCCCCCAGGGCACCGGGGAGCTGTTTTTT	CASSPQGTGELFF
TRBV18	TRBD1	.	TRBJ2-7	TGTGCCAGCTCACCCCGACAGGGTACTACCTACGAGCAGTACTTC	CASSPRQGTTYEQYF
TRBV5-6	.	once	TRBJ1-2	TGTGCCAGCAGCTCATATAACAGAGATGGCTACACCTTC	CASSSYNRDGYTF
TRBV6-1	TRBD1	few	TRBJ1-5	TGTGCCAGCACCCGGACAGGGGTTAGCAATCAGCCCCAGCATTTT	CASTRTGVSNQPQHF
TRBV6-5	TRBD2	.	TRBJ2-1	TGTGCCAGCAGTTCCACGACTAGCGGGGATCGTCGGCAGTTCTTC	CASSSTTSGDRRQFF
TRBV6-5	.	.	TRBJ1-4	TGTGCCAGCGGGGGTGGAGGGACCGAAAAACTGTTTTTT	CASGGGGTEKLFF
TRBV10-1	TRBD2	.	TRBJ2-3	TGCGCCAGCAGCCCCGGGACTAGCTCTTCGAGAGGGGAGTATTTT	CASSPGTSSSRGEYF
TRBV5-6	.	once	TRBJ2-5	TGTGCCAGCAGCTTGGGGAGTTGGGGGCCTAGCGGCCAAGAGACCCAGTACTTC	CASSLGSWGPSGQETQYF
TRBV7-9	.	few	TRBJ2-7	TGTGCCAGCAGCCGTAGCGGCGGTACCCACGAGCAGTACTTC	CASSRSGGTHEQYF
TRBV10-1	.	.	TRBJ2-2	TGCGCCAGCAGTTGGGGGCGCGGCGGGGAGCTGTTTTTT	CASSWGRGGELFF
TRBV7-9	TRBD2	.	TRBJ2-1	TGTGCCAGCGCCCCCGGGGCTAGCGGGAGCCATGAGCAGTTCTTC	CASAPGASGSHEQFF
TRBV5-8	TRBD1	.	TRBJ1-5	TGTGCCAGCAGCTTGGTCTTCGGGACAGGGAGGCAGCCCCAGCATTTT	CASSLVFGTGRQPQHF
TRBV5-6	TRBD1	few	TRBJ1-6	TGTGCCAGCAGCTCTGACAGGGGGCGCGTGATTTTCCACTTT	CASSSDRGRVIFHF
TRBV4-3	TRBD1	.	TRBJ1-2	TGCGCCAGCAGCCAAGACCGGGACAGGGGATATGCTAACTATGGCTACACCTTC	CASSQDRDRGYANYGYTF
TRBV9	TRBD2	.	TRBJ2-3	TGTGCCAGCAGCGTGGATGGGACTAGCGGCACAGATACGCAGTATTTT	CASSVDGTSGTDTQYF
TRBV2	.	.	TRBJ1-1	TGTGCCAGCAGTGCCGGGACGGGGGTGTTTTCCGCTGAAGCTTTCTTT	CASSAGTGVFSAEAFF
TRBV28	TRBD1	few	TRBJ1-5	TGTGCCAGCAGTTTATTCACTAGTTTTCACACGGACAGGGTAATTCTGGGCAATCAGCCCCAGCATTTT	CASSLFTSFHTDRVILGNQPQHF
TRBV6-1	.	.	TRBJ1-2	TGTGCCAGCAGACCCGGACAGAGAGGTAGCTATGGCTACACCTTC	CASRPGQRGSYGYTF
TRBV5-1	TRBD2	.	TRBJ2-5	TGCGCCAGCAATTTGGGGGAGGGCCATGAGTCCCAGTACTTC	CASNLGEGHESQYF
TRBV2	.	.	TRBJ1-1	TGTGCCAGCAGTGGCCAGGATGGGGGCGAAGCTTTCTTT	CASSGQDGGEAFF
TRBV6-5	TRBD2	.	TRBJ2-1	TGTGCCAGCACCTCGGGGGGTCTCTACTACAATGAGCAGTTCTTC	CASTSGGLYYNEQFF
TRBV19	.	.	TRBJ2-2	TGTGCCAGTATGATGAGGGGGGGAGCCGGGGAGCTGTTTTTT	CASMMRGGAGELFF
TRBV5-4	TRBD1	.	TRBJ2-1	TGTGCCAGCAGTCTGTGGGACAGGACGGGCAATGAGCAGTTCTTC	CASSLWDRTGNEQFF
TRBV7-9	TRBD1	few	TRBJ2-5	TGTGCCAGCAGCTTAACTAGTTGGTGGGGACAGGGGGGGGAGACCCAGTACTTC	CASSLTSWWGQGGETQYF
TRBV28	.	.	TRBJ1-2	TGTGCCAGCAGTTTACCCACGAGAGTCTATGGCTACACCTTC	CASSLPTRVYGYTF